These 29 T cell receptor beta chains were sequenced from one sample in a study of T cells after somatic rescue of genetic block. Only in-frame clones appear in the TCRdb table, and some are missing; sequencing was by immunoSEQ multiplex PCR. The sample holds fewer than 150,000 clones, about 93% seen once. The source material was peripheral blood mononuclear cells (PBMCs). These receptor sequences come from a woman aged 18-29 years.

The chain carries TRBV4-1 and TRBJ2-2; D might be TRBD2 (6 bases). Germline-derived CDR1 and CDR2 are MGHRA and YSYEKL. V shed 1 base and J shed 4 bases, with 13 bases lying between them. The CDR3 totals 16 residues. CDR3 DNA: TGCGCCAGCAGCCAAGGTCCAGGGCGGGGCACCGGGGAGCTGTTTTTT. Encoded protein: CASSQGPGRGTGELFF.

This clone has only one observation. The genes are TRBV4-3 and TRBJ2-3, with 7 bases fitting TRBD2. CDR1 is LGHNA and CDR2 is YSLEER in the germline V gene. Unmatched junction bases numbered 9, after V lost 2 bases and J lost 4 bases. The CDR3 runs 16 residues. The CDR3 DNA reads TGCGCCAGCAGCCAATTAGGGGAGGGACTCGCAGATACGCAGTATTTT. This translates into CASSQLGEGLADTQYF.

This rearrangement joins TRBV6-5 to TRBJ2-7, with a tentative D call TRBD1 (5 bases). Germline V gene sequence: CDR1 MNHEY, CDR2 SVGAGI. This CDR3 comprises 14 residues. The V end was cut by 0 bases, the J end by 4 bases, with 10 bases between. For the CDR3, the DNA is TGTGCCAGCAGTTACTCCCTAGGGGATTACGAGCAGTACTTC. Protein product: CASSYSLGDYEQYF.

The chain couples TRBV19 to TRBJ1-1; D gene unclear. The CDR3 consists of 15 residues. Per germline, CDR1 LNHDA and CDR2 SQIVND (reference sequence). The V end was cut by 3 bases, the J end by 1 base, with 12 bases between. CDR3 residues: CASSMVWTENTEAFF. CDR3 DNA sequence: TGTGCCAGTAGTATGGTATGGACGGAGAACACTGAAGCTTTCTTT.

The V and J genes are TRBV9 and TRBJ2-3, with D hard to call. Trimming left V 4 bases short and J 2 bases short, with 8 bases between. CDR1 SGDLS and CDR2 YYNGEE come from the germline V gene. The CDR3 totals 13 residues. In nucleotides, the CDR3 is TGTGCCAGCAGCCCCGGAAACACAGATACGCAGTATTTT. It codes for CASSPGNTDTQYF.

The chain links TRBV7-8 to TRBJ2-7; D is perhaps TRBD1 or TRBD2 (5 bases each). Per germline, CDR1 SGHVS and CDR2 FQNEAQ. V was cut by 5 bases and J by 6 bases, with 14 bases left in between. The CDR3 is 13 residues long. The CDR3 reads CASSDGQRGEQYF. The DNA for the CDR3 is TGTGCCAGCAGCGACGGTCAGAGGGGCGAGCAGTACTTC.

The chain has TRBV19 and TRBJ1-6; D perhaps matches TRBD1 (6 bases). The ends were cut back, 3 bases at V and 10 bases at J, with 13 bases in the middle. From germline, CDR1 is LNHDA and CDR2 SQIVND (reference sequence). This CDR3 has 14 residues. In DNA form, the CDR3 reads TGTGCCAGTAGTATGCTAACAGGGAAGTCACCCCTCCACTTT. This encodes CASSMLTGKSPLHF.

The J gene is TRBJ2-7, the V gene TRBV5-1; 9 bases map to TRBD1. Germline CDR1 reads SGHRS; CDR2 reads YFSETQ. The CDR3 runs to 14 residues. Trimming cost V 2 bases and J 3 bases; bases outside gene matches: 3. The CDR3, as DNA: TGCGCCAGCAGCTTCCCGGGACAGGGCTACGAGCAGTACTTC. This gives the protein CASSFPGQGYEQYF. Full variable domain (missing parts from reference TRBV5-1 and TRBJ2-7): KAGVTQTPRYLIKTRGQQVTLSCSPISGHRSVSWYQQTPGQGLQFLFEYFSETQRNKGNFPGRFSGRQFSNSRSEMNVSTLELGDSALYLCASSFPGQGYEQYFGPGTRLTVT.

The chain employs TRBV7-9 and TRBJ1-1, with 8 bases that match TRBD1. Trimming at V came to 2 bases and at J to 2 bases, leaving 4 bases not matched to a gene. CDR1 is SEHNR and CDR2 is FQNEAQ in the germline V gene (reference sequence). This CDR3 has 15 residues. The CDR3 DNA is TGTGCCAGCAGCTTACCGGGACAGGTTAACACTGAAGCTTTCTTT. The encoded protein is CASSLPGQVNTEAFF.

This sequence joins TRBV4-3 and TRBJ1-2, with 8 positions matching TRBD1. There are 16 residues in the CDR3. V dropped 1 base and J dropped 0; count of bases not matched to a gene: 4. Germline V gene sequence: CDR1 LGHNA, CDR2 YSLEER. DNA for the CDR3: TGCGCCAGCAGCCAAGTAGGACAGGGCCCTAACTATGGCTACACCTTC. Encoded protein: CASSQVGQGPNYGYTF.

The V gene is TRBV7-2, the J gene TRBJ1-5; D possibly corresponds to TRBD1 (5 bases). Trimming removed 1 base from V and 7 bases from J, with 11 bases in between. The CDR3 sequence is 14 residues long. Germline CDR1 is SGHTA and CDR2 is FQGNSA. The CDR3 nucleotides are TGTGCCAGCAGCTTAGAAGGGGCACTCCAGCCCCAGCATTTT. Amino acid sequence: CASSLEGALQPQHF.

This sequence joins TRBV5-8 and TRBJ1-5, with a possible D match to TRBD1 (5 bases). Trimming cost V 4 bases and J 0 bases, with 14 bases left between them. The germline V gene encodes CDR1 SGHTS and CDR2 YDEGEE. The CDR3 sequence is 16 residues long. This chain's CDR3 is CASSRPRQLSNQPQHF. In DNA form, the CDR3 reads TGTGCCAGCAGCCGCCCCAGACAGCTTAGCAATCAGCCCCAGCATTTT. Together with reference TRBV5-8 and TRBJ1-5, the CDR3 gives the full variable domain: EAGVTQSPTHLIKTRGQQATLRCSPISGHTSVYWYQQALGLGLQFLLWYDEGEERNRGNFPPRFSGRQFPNYSSELNVNALELEDSALYLCASSRPRQLSNQPQHFGDGTRLSIL.

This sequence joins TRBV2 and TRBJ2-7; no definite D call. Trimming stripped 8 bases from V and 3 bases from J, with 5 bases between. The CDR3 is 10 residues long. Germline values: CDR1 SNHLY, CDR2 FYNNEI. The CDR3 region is CASGLYEQYF. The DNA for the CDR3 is TGTGCCAGCGGCCTCTACGAGCAGTACTTC.

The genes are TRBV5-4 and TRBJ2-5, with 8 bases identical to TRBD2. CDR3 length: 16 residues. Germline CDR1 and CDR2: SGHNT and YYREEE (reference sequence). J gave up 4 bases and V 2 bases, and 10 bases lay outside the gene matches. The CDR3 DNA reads TGTGCCAGCAGCTTCATTCTCTCCAGCGGGGGAGAGACCCAGTACTTC. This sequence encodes CASSFILSSGGETQYF.

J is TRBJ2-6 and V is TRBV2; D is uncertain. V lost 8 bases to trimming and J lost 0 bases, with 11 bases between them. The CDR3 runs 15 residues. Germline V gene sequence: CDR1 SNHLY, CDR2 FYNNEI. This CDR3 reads CASPSTPSGANVLTF. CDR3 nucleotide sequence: TGTGCCAGCCCCTCCACCCCCTCTGGGGCCAACGTCCTGACTTTC.

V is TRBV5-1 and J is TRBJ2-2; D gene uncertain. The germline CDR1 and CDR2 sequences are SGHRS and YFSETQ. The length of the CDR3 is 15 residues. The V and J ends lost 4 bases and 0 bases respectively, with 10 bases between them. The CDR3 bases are TGCGCCAGCAGCCCCGTCGGTGCGAACACCGGGGAGCTGTTTTTT. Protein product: CASSPVGANTGELFF. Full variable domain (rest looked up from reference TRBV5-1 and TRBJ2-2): KAGVTQTPRYLIKTRGQQVTLSCSPISGHRSVSWYQQTPGQGLQFLFEYFSETQRNKGNFPGRFSGRQFSNSRSEMNVSTLELGDSALYLCASSPVGANTGELFFGEGSRLTVL.

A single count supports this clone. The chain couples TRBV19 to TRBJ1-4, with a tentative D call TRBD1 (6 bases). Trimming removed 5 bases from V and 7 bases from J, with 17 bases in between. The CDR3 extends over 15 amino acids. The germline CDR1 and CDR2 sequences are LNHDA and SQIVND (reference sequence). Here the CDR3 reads CASSRGSGDGEKLFF. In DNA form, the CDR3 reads TGTGCCAGTAGTCGAGGTTCAGGGGACGGTGAAAAACTGTTTTTT.

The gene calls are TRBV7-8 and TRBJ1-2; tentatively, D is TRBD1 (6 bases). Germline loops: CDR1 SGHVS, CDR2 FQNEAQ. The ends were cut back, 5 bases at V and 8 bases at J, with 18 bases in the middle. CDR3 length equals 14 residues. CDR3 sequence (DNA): TGTGCCAGCAGCCCAACGGGACACTCCGGGGGCTACACCTTC. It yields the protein CASSPTGHSGGYTF.

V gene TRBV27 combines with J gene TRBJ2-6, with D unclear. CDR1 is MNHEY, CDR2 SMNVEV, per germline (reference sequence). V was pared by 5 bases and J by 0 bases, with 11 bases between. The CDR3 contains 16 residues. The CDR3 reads CASSRLDLSGANVLTF. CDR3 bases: TGTGCCAGCAGTCGCCTTGATCTCTCTGGGGCCAACGTCCTGACTTTC.

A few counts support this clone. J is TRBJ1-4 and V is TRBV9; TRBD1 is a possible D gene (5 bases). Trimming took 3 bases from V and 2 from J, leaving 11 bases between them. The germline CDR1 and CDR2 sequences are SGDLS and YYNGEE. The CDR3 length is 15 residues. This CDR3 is CASSAVGVTNEKLFF. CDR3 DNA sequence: TGTGCCAGCAGCGCCGTAGGGGTGACTAATGAAAAACTGTTTTTT.

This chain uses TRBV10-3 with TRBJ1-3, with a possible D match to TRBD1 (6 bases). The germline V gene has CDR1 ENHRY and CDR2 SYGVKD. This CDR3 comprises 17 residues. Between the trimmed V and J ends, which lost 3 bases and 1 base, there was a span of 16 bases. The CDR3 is CAISDPYRESSGNTIYF. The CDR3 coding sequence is TGTGCCATCAGTGATCCGTACAGGGAGTCTTCTGGAAACACCATATATTTT.

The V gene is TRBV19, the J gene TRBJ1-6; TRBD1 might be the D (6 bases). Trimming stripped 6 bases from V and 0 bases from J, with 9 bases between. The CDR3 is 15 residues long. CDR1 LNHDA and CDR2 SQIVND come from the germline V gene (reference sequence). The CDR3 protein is CASSTDSSYNSPLHF. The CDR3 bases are TGTGCCAGTAGCACGGACAGCTCCTATAATTCACCCCTCCACTTT. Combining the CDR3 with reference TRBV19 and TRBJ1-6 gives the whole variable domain DGGITQSPKYLFRKEGQNVTLSCEQNLNHDAMYWYRQDPGQGLRLIYYSQIVNDFQKGDIAEGYSVSREKKESFPLTVTSAQKNPTAFYLCASSTDSSYNSPLHFGNGTRLTVT.

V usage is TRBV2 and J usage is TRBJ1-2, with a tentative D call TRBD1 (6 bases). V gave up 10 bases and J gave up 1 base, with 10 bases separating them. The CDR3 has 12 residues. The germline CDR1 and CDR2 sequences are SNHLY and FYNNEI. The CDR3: CATGQFNYGYTF. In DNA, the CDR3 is TGTGCCACCGGACAGTTTAACTATGGCTACACCTTC. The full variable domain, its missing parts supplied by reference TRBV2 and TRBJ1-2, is EPEVTQTPSHQVTQMGQEVILRCVPISNHLYFYWYRQILGQKVEFLVSFYNNEISEKSEIFDDQFSVERPDGSNFTLKIRSTKLEDSAMYFCATGQFNYGYTFGSGTRLTVV.

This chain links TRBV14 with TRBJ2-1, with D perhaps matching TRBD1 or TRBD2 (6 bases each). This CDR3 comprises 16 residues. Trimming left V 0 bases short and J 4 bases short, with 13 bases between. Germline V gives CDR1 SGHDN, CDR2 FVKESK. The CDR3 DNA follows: TGTGCCAGCAGCCAAGAACCGGGGGCGGCATACAATGAGCAGTTCTTC. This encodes CASSQEPGAAYNEQFF.

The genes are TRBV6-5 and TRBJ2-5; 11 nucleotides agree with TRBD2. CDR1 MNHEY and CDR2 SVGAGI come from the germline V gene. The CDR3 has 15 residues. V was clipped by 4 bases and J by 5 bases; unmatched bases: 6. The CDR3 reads CASSFVAGGPETQYF. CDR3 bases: TGTGCCAGCAGTTTCGTAGCGGGGGGGCCGGAGACCCAGTACTTC.

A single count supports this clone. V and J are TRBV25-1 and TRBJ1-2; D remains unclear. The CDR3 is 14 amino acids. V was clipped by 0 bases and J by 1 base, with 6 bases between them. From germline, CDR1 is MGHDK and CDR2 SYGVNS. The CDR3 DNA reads TGTGCCAGCAGTGAATACCCAGATAACTATGGCTACACCTTC. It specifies CASSEYPDNYGYTF.

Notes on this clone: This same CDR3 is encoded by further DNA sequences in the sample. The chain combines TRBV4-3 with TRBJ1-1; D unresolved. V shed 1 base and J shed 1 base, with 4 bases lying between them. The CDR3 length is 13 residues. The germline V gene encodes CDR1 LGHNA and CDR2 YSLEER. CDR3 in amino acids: CASSQGRNTEAFF. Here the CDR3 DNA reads TGCGCCAGCAGCCAAGGTAGGAACACTGAAGCTTTCTTT.

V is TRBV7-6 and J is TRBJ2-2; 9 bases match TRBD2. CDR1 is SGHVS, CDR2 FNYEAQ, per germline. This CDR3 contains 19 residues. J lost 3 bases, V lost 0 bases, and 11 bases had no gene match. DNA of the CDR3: TGTGCCAGCAGCTTAGCCCCCGGAGCGGGGGGCGCGGACACCGGGGAGCTGTTTTTT. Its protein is CASSLAPGAGGADTGELFF.

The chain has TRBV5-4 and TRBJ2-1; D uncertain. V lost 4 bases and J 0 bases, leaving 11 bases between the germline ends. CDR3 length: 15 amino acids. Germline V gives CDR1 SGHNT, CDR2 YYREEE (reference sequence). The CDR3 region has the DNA TGTGCCAGCAGCCTGAATCCAAGCTCCTACAATGAGCAGTTCTTC. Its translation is CASSLNPSSYNEQFF.